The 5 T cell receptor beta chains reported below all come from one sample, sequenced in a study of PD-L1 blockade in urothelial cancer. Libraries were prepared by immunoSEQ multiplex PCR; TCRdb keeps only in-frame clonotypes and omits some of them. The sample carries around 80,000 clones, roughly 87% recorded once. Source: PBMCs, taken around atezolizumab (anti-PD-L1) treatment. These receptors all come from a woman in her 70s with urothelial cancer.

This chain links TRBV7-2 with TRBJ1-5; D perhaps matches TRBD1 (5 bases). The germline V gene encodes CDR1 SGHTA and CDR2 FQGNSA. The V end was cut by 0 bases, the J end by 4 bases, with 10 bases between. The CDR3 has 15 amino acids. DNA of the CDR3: TGTGCCAGCAGCTTAGCGGTAGGGGCAAATCAGCCCCAGCATTTT. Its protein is CASSLAVGANQPQHF.

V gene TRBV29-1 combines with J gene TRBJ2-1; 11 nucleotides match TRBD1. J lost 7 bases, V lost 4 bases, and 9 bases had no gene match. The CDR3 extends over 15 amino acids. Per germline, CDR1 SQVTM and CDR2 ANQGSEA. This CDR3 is CSVGPGQGAGNEQFF. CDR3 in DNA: TGCAGCGTTGGTCCCGGACAGGGGGCGGGTAATGAGCAGTTCTTC.

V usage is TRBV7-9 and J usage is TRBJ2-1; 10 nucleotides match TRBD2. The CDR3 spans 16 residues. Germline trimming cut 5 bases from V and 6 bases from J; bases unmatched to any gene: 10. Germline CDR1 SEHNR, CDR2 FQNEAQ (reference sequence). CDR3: CASSPPSGSSVNEQFF. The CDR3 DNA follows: TGTGCCAGCAGCCCCCCTAGCGGGAGCTCAGTCAATGAGCAGTTCTTC. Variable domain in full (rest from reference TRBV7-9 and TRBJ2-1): DTGVSQNPRHKITKRGQNVTFRCDPISEHNRLYWYRQTLGQGPEFLTYFQNEAQLEKSRLLSDRFSAERPKGSFSTLEIQRTEQGDSAMYLCASSPPSGSSVNEQFFGPGTRLTVL.

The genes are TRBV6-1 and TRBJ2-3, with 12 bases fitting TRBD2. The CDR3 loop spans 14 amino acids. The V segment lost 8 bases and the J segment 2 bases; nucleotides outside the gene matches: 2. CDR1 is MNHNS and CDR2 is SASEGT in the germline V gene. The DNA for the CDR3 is TGTGCCAGCCGGACTAGCGGGGACACAGATACGCAGTATTTT. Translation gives CASRTSGDTDTQYF.

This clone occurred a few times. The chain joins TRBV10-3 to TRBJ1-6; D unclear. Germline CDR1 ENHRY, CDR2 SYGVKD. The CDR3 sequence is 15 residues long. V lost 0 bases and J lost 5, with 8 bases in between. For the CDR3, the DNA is TGTGCCATCAGTGAGTCGGCAGAAAATAATTCACCCCTCCACTTT. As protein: CAISESAENNSPLHF.